This TCR beta chain was sequenced during a study of cytomegalovirus exposure and HLA in healthy donors. Findings and limits, study-wide: In a later analysis, an Asian-associated ancestry cluster reportedly showed fewer N-insertions than the roughly 700-donor mean.

V lost 4 bases, J lost 6 bases, and 10 bases lay in between. This CDR3 spans 13 amino acids. Germline CDR1 is SQVTM and CDR2 is ANQGSEA. Details on this clone: Its antigen is unknown.

A multiplex PCR was run with 60 Vbeta primers and 13 Jbeta primers. Measured with immunoSEQ multiplex PCR; TCRdb has only the in-frame clones, and not every one. In the table there are about 160,000 clones, about 65% of which are singletons. Sequenced sample: PBMCs. This clonotype originated in a man in his forties in good health and CMV-seropositive. The V call is TRBV29-1, the J call TRBJ1-6, with a possible D match to TRBD1 (5 bases). The CDR3 loop is CSVGAGLNSPLHF. The CDR3 coding sequence is TGCAGCGTTGGGGCAGGGCTTAATTCACCCCTCCACTTT.